This T cell receptor beta chain was retrieved from a study of cytomegalovirus exposure and HLA in healthy donors. The CDR3 contains 16 residues. Germline loops: CDR1 MNHEY, CDR2 SVGAGI. Trimming left V 1 base short and J 4 bases short, with 16 bases between. TCRdb keeps only in-frame clones here, not all; method: immunoSEQ multiplex PCR. The repertoire consists of around 150,000 clones, with 88% occurring once and the leading ten covering about 2.7%. This clone was found a few times. The receptor was derived from a man between 18 and 29 years old in good health and CMV-seronegative. Specimen: PBMCs. This sequence joins TRBV6-5 and TRBJ1-1; a possible D gene is TRBD1 (5 bases). The CDR3 protein is CASSYFLGTAGTEAFF. CDR3 coding DNA: TGTGCCAGCAGTTACTTCCTCGGGACTGCCGGCACTGAAGCTTTCTTT.